This T cell receptor beta chain comes out of a study of T-cell reconstitution after alpha-beta-depleted transplantation in children. Unique molecular identifiers were used to barcode this TCRbeta library. TCRdb independently ran MiXCR on the PCR reads; one entry per CDR3 protein. The table records 90,000 to 130,000 distinct CDR3 sequences, 10% of them present only once. CDR1 and CDR2 (germline): SQVTM, ANQGSEA. The ends were cut back, 6 bases at V and 6 bases at J, with 15 bases in the middle. CDR3 length: 12 residues. This clonotype was counted ten times or more. Sample: PBMCs from the stem cell graft donor, taken from the stem cell graft. The chain is built from TRBV29-1 and TRBJ2-7; D is unresolved. This sequence originates from a human donor who donated a stem cell graft to a child with acute lymphoblastic leukemia. The CDR3 region is CSVGLQWFEQYF. The DNA of the CDR3 is TGCAGCGTGGGTTTACAGTGGTTCGAGCAGTACTTC.